These T cell receptor beta chains were read from a single sample in a study of control samples from healthy donors and cancer patients. Libraries were prepared by immunoSEQ multiplex PCR; TCRdb keeps only in-frame clonotypes and omits some of them. The data contain some 120,000 clones, about 95% of them seen just once; the ten biggest clones take up approximately 4%. Sample: blood. These receptors originate from a man aged 25-40 years in good health. CDR3s include the opening cysteine and the closing phenylalanine or tryptophan. A D gene is named only where the DNA matches it firmly. Some rows have no size entry. The others give once, few or many, or a class for an expanded clone.

J gene,D gene,V gene,clone size,CDR3 protein,CDR3 DNA
TRBJ2-4,-,TRBV4-3,-,CASSQMGEGVAKNIQYF,TGCGCCAGCAGCCAGATGGGGGAGGGGGTAGCCAAAAACATTCAGTACTTC
TRBJ1-1,TRBD1,TRBV6-2/TRBV6-3,-,CASSWTGTEAFF,TGTGCCAGCAGTTGGACAGGCACTGAAGCTTTCTTT
TRBJ2-3,TRBD2,TRBV6-2/TRBV6-3,-,CASSNRLAGDTQYF,TGTGCCAGCAGTAACAGACTAGCGGGAGATACGCAGTATTTT
TRBJ2-3,-,TRBV27,-,CASSLSWGRIADTQYF,TGTGCCAGCAGTTTATCGTGGGGCAGGATAGCAGATACGCAGTATTTT
TRBJ2-2,-,TRBV7-9,-,CASSLTYGVGELFF,TGTGCCAGCAGCTTAACTTACGGGGTCGGGGAGCTGTTTTTT
TRBJ1-4,-,TRBV4-3,-,CASSQDRNSLLTEKLFF,TGCGCCAGCAGCCAAGATAGAAACTCCCTGCTGACTGAAAAACTGTTTTTT
TRBJ1-4,-,TRBV14,-,CASSQNYGNREEKLFF,TGTGCCAGCAGCCAAAATTACGGGAACCGGGAGGAAAAACTGTTTTTT
TRBJ1-2,-,TRBV28,-,CASSRTSYGYTF,TGTGCCAGCAGTCGCACATCCTATGGCTACACCTTC
TRBJ1-1,-,TRBV7-8,-,CASSPGWTEAFF,TGTGCCAGCAGCCCCGGGTGGACTGAAGCTTTCTTT
TRBJ1-1,-,TRBV5-1,-,CASSPGSGLHTEAFF,TGCGCCAGCAGCCCCGGGTCAGGGCTTCACACTGAAGCTTTCTTT
TRBJ1-5,-,TRBV2,-,CASSSNLQSNQPQHF,TGTGCCAGCAGTAGCAACCTGCAGAGCAATCAGCCCCAGCATTTT
TRBJ1-2,-,TRBV10-3,-,CAITNGGFNYGYTF,TGTGCCATCACCAATGGTGGGTTTAACTATGGCTACACCTTC
TRBJ2-5,-,TRBV7-2,-,CASSLTTQETQYF,TGTGCCAGCAGCTTAACTACGCAAGAGACCCAGTACTTC
TRBJ2-7,TRBD1,TRBV11-2,-,CASSLAGGQGVEQYF,TGTGCCAGCAGCTTAGCGGGGGGACAGGGGGTCGAGCAGTACTTC
TRBJ2-2,-,TRBV6-4,-,CASSDGTNTGELFF,TGTGCCAGCAGTGACGGGACAAACACCGGGGAGCTGTTTTTT
TRBJ2-3,TRBD1,TRBV29-1,-,CSGGQSADTQYF,TGCAGCGGGGGACAGTCCGCAGATACGCAGTATTTT
TRBJ1-6,-,TRBV30,-,CAWSVRTGRISPLHF,TGTGCCTGGAGTGTACGCACAGGGAGGATTTCACCCCTCCACTTT
TRBJ2-1,TRBD2,TRBV19,-,CASSFGGEQFF,TGTGCCAGTAGTTTCGGGGGGGAGCAGTTCTTC
TRBJ2-1,-,TRBV5-1,once,CASSLVGGSVNEQFF,TGCGCCAGCAGCTTGGTAGGGGGATCGGTCAATGAGCAGTTCTTC
TRBJ2-1,TRBD2,TRBV2,-,CASSVPGLAHNEQFF,TGTGCCAGCAGTGTACCGGGACTAGCGCACAATGAGCAGTTCTTC
TRBJ1-2,-,TRBV7-2,-,CASSLAAGVYGYTF,TGTGCCAGCAGCTTAGCGGCGGGAGTTTATGGCTACACCTTC
TRBJ1-1,TRBD1,TRBV7-9,-,CASSAGTGARHTEAFF,TGTGCCAGCAGCGCCGGGACAGGGGCGCGGCACACTGAAGCTTTCTTT